This T cell receptor beta chain was recovered during a study of T cell responses to AZD1222 COVID-19 vaccine. The CDR3 is made up of 16 amino acids. Clones were read by immunoSEQ multiplex PCR, and TCRdb kept only the in-frame ones, dropping some. The sample consists of tens of thousands of clones, around 90% of them appearing once. This sequence originates from an adult in good health. This sample comprised peripheral blood, obtained on day 0 of AZD1222 vaccination. The rearrangement uses TRBV21-1 and TRBJ1-2; whether TRBD1, the table's D call, matches the DNA was not checked. TRBV21-1 is a known pseudogene. This CDR3 reads CASSMPRQGSGYGYTF. The DNA for the CDR3 is TGTGCCAGCAGCATGCCCCGACAGGGTTCCGGCTATGGCTACACCTTC.